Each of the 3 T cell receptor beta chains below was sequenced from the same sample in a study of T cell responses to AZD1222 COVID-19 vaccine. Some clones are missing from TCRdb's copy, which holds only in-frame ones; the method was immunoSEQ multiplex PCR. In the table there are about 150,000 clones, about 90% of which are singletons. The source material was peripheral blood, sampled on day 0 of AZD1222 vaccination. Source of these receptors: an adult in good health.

CDR3 in DNA: TGCAGCGTAGGGGACAGGGACAATCAGCCCCAGCATTTT. Amino acids: CSVGDRDNQPQHF. The chain carries TRBV29-1 and TRBJ1-5; 9 bases are a match to TRBD1. CDR1 and CDR2 from the germline V gene are SQVTM and ANQGSEA. The length of the CDR3 is 13 residues. J lost 3 bases, V lost 6 bases, and 3 bases had no gene match.

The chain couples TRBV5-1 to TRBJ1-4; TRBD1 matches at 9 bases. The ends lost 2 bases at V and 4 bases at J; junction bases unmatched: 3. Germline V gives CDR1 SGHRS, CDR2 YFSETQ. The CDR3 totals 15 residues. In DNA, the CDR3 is TGCGCCAGCAGCTTTTGGACAGGGGTTAATGAAAAACTGTTTTTT. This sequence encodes CASSFWTGVNEKLFF.

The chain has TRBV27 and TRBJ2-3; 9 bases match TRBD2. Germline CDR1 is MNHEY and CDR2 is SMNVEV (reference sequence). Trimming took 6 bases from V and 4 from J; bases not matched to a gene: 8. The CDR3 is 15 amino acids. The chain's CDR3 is CASRRASGTADTQYF. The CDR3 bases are TGTGCCAGCAGGAGGGCTAGCGGGACAGCAGATACGCAGTATTTT.